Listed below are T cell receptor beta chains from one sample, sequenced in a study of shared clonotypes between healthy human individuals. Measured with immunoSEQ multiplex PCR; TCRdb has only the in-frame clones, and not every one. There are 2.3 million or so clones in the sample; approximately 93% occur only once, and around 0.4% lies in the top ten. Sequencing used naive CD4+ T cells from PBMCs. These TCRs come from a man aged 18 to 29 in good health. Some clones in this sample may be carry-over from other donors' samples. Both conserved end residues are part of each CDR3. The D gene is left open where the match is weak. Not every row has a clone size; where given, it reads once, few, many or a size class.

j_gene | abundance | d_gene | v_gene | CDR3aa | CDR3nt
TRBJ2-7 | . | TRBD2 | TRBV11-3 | CASSLEFSSGHSYEQYF | TGTGCCAGCAGCTTAGAATTCTCTAGCGGACACTCCTACGAGCAGTACTTC
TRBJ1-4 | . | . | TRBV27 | CASSLSGGWRGEKLFF | TGTGCCAGCAGTTTATCCGGGGGGTGGAGGGGTGAAAAACTGTTTTTT
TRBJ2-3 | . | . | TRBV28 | CASSVTPVATDTQYF | TGTGCCAGCAGTGTGACTCCAGTTGCCACAGATACGCAGTATTTT
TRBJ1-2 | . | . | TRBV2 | CASSEVGKVSNYGYTF | TGTGCCAGCAGTGAAGTAGGGAAGGTTTCGAACTATGGCTACACCTTC
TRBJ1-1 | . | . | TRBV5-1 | CASSRGGLNTEAFF | TGCGCCAGCAGCCGAGGGGGTCTGAACACTGAAGCTTTCTTT
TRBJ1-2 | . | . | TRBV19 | CASSLNGLGGYTF | TGTGCCAGTAGCCTGAACGGACTCGGTGGCTACACCTTC
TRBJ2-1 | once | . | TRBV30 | CAWRRGRSSYNEQFF | TGTGCCTGGAGGAGGGGGAGGAGCTCCTACAATGAGCAGTTCTTC
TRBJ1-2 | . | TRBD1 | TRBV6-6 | CASSSGTGRGYTF | TGTGCCAGCAGCTCCGGGACAGGGAGAGGCTACACCTTC
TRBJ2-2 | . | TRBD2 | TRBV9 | CASSGLAGGGTGELFF | TGTGCCAGCAGCGGACTAGCGGGAGGGGGCACCGGGGAGCTGTTTTTT
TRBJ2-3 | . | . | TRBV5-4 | CASSSAGTRSTDTQYF | TGTGCCAGCAGCTCAGCCGGGACTCGTAGCACAGATACGCAGTATTTT
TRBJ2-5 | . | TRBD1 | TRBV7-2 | CASSSRDRGWQETQYF | TGTGCCAGCAGCTCCCGGGACAGGGGTTGGCAAGAGACCCAGTACTTC
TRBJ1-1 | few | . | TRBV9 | CASSSRQKNTEAFF | TGTGCCAGCAGCTCGAGACAGAAGAACACTGAAGCTTTCTTT
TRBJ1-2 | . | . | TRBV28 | CASSLGTHYGYTF | TGTGCCAGCAGTTTAGGGACGCACTATGGCTACACCTTC